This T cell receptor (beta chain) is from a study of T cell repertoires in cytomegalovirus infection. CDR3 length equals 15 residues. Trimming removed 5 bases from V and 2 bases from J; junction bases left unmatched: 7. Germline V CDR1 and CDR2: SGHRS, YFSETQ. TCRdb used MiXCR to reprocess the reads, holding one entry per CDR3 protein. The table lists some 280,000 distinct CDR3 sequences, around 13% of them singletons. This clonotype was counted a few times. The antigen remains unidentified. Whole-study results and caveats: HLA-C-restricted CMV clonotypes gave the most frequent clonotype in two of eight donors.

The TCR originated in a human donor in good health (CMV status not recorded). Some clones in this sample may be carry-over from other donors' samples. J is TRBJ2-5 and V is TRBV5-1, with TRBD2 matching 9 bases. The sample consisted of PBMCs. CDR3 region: CASRSASGAQETQYF. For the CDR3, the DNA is TGCGCCAGCAGATCGGCTAGCGGGGCACAAGAGACCCAGTACTTC.